The 22 T cell receptor beta chains given below trace back to one sample, sequenced in a study of tumor-infiltrating lymphocytes in localized non-small cell lung cancer. Sequenced by immunoSEQ multiplex PCR; TCRdb stores in-frame clones only, minus some. Among 20,000 to 25,000 clones listed, approximately 80% were seen once. Sequencing used lung tumor tissue. These receptors originate from a human donor with non-small cell lung cancer.

The chain is built from TRBV2 and TRBJ2-7, with D perhaps matching TRBD2 (6 bases). Per germline, CDR1 SNHLY and CDR2 FYNNEI. The CDR3 has 14 residues. The V end lost 4 bases, the J end lost 0 bases, and 10 bases lay between the germline ends. CDR3 DNA: TGTGCCAGCAGTGCACGGGGGAGCTCCTACGAGCAGTACTTC. Protein: CASSARGSSYEQYF.

In this sample, this clone turned up a few times. This sequence joins TRBV5-4 and TRBJ1-1; D may be TRBD1 (5 bases). Germline lookup yields CDR1 SGHNT and CDR2 YYREEE (reference sequence). The CDR3 is 14 amino acids. The V end lost 4 bases, the J end lost 8 bases, and 18 bases lay between the germline ends. The CDR3 nucleotides read TGTGCCAGCAGCGTCTCGGGGGGTCGTGTGGAAGCTTTCTTT. This translates into CASSVSGGRVEAFF.

This clone was seen only a few times. This chain uses TRBV15 with TRBJ1-2; TRBD1 matches 10 bases. There are 13 residues in the CDR3. Per the germline V gene, CDR1 is LNHNV and CDR2 is YYDKDF (reference sequence). V lost 3 bases and J lost 12; bases outside the gene matches: 7. CDR3 sequence reads: CATSSYRDRGHTF. The CDR3, as DNA: TGTGCCACCAGCAGCTACCGGGACAGGGGTCACACCTTC.

The CDR3 DNA reads as TGCGCCAGCAGCTTGGGAACTAGCGGTGAGCAGTTCTTC. Translating it yields CASSLGTSGEQFF. The gene calls are TRBV5-1 and TRBJ2-1; TRBD2 aligns across 8 bases. The CDR3 is 13 amino acids. Trimming cost V 0 bases and J 9 bases; bases outside gene matches: 2. The germline CDR1 and CDR2 sequences are SGHRS and YFSETQ.

This chain joins TRBV10-3 and TRBJ2-1, with D uncertain. The CDR3 runs to 11 residues. The V end was cut by 2 bases, the J end by 7 bases, with 3 bases between. Germline V lookup: CDR1 ENHRY, CDR2 SYGVKD. The CDR3 sequence: CAISEVNEQFF. The CDR3 nucleotides read TGTGCCATCAGTGAGGTTAATGAGCAGTTCTTC.

This chain uses TRBV7-9 with TRBJ1-2; D is perhaps TRBD1 (5 bases). This CDR3 region has 12 residues. The V gene's germline CDR1 is SEHNR and CDR2 FQNEAQ (reference sequence). V was clipped by 5 bases and J by 7 bases, with 11 bases between them. The CDR3 protein is CASSPGGGGYTF. The CDR3 DNA reads TGTGCCAGCAGCCCCGGTGGGGGTGGCTACACCTTC. Complete variable domain (other parts from reference TRBV7-9 and TRBJ1-2): DTGVSQNPRHKITKRGQNVTFRCDPISEHNRLYWYRQTLGQGPEFLTYFQNEAQLEKSRLLSDRFSAERPKGSFSTLEIQRTEQGDSAMYLCASSPGGGGYTFGSGTRLTVV.

This chain links TRBV6-5 with TRBJ2-5, with D uncertain. CDR3 length: 11 residues. V lost 3 bases and J lost 5, with 4 bases in between. Germline V gene lookup returns CDR1 MNHEY and CDR2 SVGAGI. The CDR3 bases are TGTGCCAGCAGTTATGGTGAGACCCAGTACTTC. Translated: CASSYGETQYF.

This clone was seen more than once but under ten times. V is TRBV19 and J is TRBJ2-5; 7 bases line up with TRBD1. CDR3 length: 16 amino acids. CDR1 is LNHDA and CDR2 is SQIVND in the germline V gene (reference sequence). J gave up 1 base and V 4 bases, and 9 bases lay outside the gene matches. CDR3 DNA: TGTGCCAGTAGTAGAACCCACAGGGGAACCCAAGAGACCCAGTACTTC. Protein sequence: CASSRTHRGTQETQYF.

The chain couples TRBV4-1 to TRBJ1-5, with 8 bases identical to TRBD1. Germline assignment: CDR1 MGHRA and CDR2 YSYEKL. Trimming removed 3 bases from V and 4 bases from J; junction bases left unmatched: 5. The CDR3 runs 15 residues. The CDR3 DNA follows: TGCGCCAGCAGCCAGGGGGGACAGGCAAATCAGCCCCAGCATTTT. This gives the protein CASSQGGQANQPQHF.

Sample share makes this clone medium-sized (0.01 to 0.1%). The chain joins TRBV7-6 to TRBJ2-2, with unresolved D. Deletions cut 1 base from V and 7 bases from J, with 4 bases between. CDR1 and CDR2 from the germline V gene are SGHVS and FNYEAQ. This CDR3 spans 12 amino acids. The CDR3 reads CASSLEVGELFF. In nucleotides, the CDR3 is TGTGCCAGCAGCTTAGAGGTCGGGGAGCTGTTTTTT.

The V call is TRBV11-2, the J call TRBJ2-2, with 9 bases identical to TRBD2. V was pared by 2 bases and J by 3 bases, with 7 bases of the junction left unmatched. Looked up from germline, CDR1 is SGHAT and CDR2 is FQNNGV. CDR3 size: 17 residues. CDR3 amino acids: CASSLSRLAGHTGELFF. CDR3 coding DNA: TGTGCCAGCAGCTTAAGTCGCCTAGCGGGACACACCGGGGAGCTGTTTTTT.

The gene calls are TRBV4-3 and TRBJ2-2; 7 nucleotides align to TRBD1. The CDR3 consists of 15 residues. With V trimmed by 3 bases and J by 6 bases, 7 bases remained unmatched. The germline gives CDR1 LGHNA, CDR2 YSLEER. The CDR3 nucleotides are TGCGCCAGCAGCCAGACAGGGTCCAGGGCCGGGGAGCTGTTTTTT. It is translated as CASSQTGSRAGELFF.

In its sample, this clone was seen a few times. V usage is TRBV6-1 and J usage is TRBJ1-5; the D gene is possibly TRBD1 (5 bases). This CDR3 has 15 residues. Per the germline V gene, CDR1 is MNHNS and CDR2 is SASEGT. The V and J ends lost 3 bases and 2 bases respectively, with 11 bases between them. The CDR3 DNA follows: TGTGCCAGCAGTGATCAGGGTTGGGGCAATCAGCCCCAGCATTTT. Residues: CASSDQGWGNQPQHF.

The V gene is TRBV30, the J gene TRBJ2-1, with a weak D call TRBD2 (6 bases). The germline V gene encodes CDR1 GTSNPN and CDR2 SVGIG (reference sequence). CDR3 length: 13 residues. V was cut by 4 bases and J by 4 bases, with 11 bases left in between. This CDR3 reads CAWNRGIYNEQFF. CDR3 DNA sequence: TGTGCCTGGAATCGCGGGATTTACAATGAGCAGTTCTTC.

The chain links TRBV11-3 to TRBJ2-2; 10 positions agree with TRBD1. The CDR3 totals 15 residues. V gave up 9 bases and J gave up 5 bases; unmatched junction bases: 9. From germline, CDR1 is SGHNT and CDR2 YENEEA. The CDR3 DNA is TGTGCCAGTCAAACCGGGACAGGGGAAACCGGGGAGCTGTTTTTT. It codes for CASQTGTGETGELFF.

The chain recombines TRBV5-1 with TRBJ2-1; D possibly matches TRBD1 or TRBD2 (5 bases each). CDR3 length equals 14 residues. With 7 bases removed from V and 6 bases from J, the gap between germline ends came to 17 bases. The germline V gene has CDR1 SGHRS and CDR2 YFSETQ. The CDR3 nucleotides read TGCGCCAGCCACCGGGACGGTATGAGCAATGAGCAGTTCTTC. Translated: CASHRDGMSNEQFF.

The rearrangement links TRBV19 to TRBJ2-3; D is undetermined. CDR3 size: 14 residues. The germline V gene has CDR1 LNHDA and CDR2 SQIVND (reference sequence). V gave up 0 bases and J gave up 4 bases, with 8 bases separating them. CDR3 amino acids: CASSIELFPDTQYF. For the CDR3, the DNA is TGTGCCAGTAGTATAGAGCTGTTCCCAGATACGCAGTATTTT.

The genes are TRBV19 and TRBJ2-7; D may be TRBD1 (5 bases). This CDR3 is 16 amino acids long. Per the germline V gene, CDR1 is LNHDA and CDR2 is SQIVND (reference sequence). With 5 bases removed from V and 1 base from J, the gap between germline ends came to 18 bases. The chain's CDR3 is CASSASQGNPSYEQYF. The CDR3 nucleotides read TGTGCCAGTAGTGCCAGTCAGGGTAACCCTTCCTACGAGCAGTACTTC.

The table lists this clone with a few counts. This chain links TRBV9 with TRBJ2-2, with TRBD2 matching over 7 bases. This CDR3 is 14 amino acids long. Germline values: CDR1 SGDLS, CDR2 YYNGEE. The ends lost 0 bases at V and 9 bases at J; junction bases unmatched: 5. The CDR3 loop reads CASSVEGLPRELFF. DNA for the CDR3: TGTGCCAGCAGCGTAGAGGGACTACCTCGGGAGCTGTTTTTT.

This chain links TRBV7-5 with TRBJ2-7; TRBD2, as called in the table, went unchecked against the DNA. TRBV7-5 constitutes a pseudogene. The CDR3 sequence is 14 residues long. The CDR3 coding sequence is TGTGCCAGAAGCTTACAGCGGGAGATCTACGAGCAGTACTTC. It is translated as CARSLQREIYEQYF.

This chain uses TRBV5-4 with TRBJ2-3; maybe TRBD2 (5 bases). Trimming took off 1 base at V and 3 bases at J, with 15 bases between the two ends. The CDR3 contains 16 residues. Germline assignment: CDR1 SGHNT and CDR2 YYREEE (reference sequence). The CDR3 coding sequence is TGTGCCAGCAGCTTGCAGCGGAACATCTTGACAGATACGCAGTATTTT. Encoded protein: CASSLQRNILTDTQYF.

This clone was detected only a few times. The rearrangement uses TRBV18 and TRBJ1-4; weak D call: TRBD1 (6 bases). The CDR3 consists of 14 residues. Germline V gene sequence: CDR1 KGHSH, CDR2 LQKENI. Trimming removed 2 bases from V and 7 bases from J, with 11 bases in between. CDR3 sequence reads: CASSPTGTGEKLFF. In DNA, the CDR3 is TGTGCCAGCTCACCAACAGGGACGGGTGAAAAACTGTTTTTT.